This entry lists 5 T cell receptor beta chains sequenced from one sample in a study of blood T cells in healthy people across ages. Combining a sample-barcoded 5' primer with a J-beta primer mix, a second PCR ran for roughly 7 to 12 cycles. TCRdb redid the calling of the 5' RACE reads with MiXCR, one entry per CDR3 protein. Of approximately 850,000 distinct CDR3 sequences listed, 40% to 50% are singletons. Sequencing was performed on blood. These receptors originate from a man aged 60 to 75 in good health.

Points on this clonotype: This could be a read error, since a much larger clone is one nucleotide away. The rearrangement joins TRBV29-1 to TRBJ2-7; D possibly corresponds to TRBD2 (5 bases). This CDR3 contains 13 residues. Germline CDR1 SQVTM, CDR2 ANQGSEA. Trimming shortened V by 1 base and J by 3 bases, and 10 bases separated the two germline ends. The CDR3 is CSVEGASFYEQYF. The CDR3 coding sequence is TGCAGCGTTGAAGGAGCTAGCTTCTACGAGCAGTACTTC.

This clonotype was picked up a small number of times. The rearrangement uses TRBV6-2 or TRBV6-3 and TRBJ2-7; the match to TRBD1 covers 8 bases. Trimming took 6 bases from V and 3 from J; bases not matched to a gene: 7. The germline CDR1 and CDR2 sequences are MNHEY and SVGEGT. The CDR3 totals 14 residues. CDR3 nucleotide sequence: TGTGCCAGCAGGCGGGACAGGCGCTTCTACGAGCAGTACTTC. It yields the protein CASRRDRRFYEQYF.

This clonotype was counted only a few times. The chain joins TRBV4-3 to TRBJ1-6; tentative D call: TRBD1 (6 bases). The V end lost 0 bases, the J end lost 10 bases, and 13 bases lay between the germline ends. This CDR3 has 15 residues. Germline CDR1 reads LGHNA; CDR2 reads YSLEER. CDR3 coding DNA: TGCGCCAGCAGCCAAGATGGCAGGGGCGGGTCACCCCTCCACTTT. Protein sequence: CASSQDGRGGSPLHF.

CDR3 nucleotides: TGCAGCGTAAACAGGGGGGAGACTGAAGCTTTCTTT. This translates into CSVNRGETEAFF. The chain joins TRBV29-1 to TRBJ1-1; 8 bases are shared with TRBD1. The germline V gene has CDR1 SQVTM and CDR2 ANQGSEA. V lost 6 bases to trimming and J lost 5 bases; unmatched junction nucleotides: 5. The length of the CDR3 is 12 residues.

V usage is TRBV12-3 or TRBV12-4 and J usage is TRBJ2-3; the D is unclear. The CDR3 consists of 13 residues. V was clipped by 4 bases and J by 0 bases, with 5 bases between them. The CDR3 DNA follows: TGTGCCAGCAGTTCTGCTAGCACAGATACGCAGTATTTT. It codes for CASSSASTDTQYF.